The 24 T cell receptor beta chains given below trace back to one sample, sequenced in a study of T cell changes during pregnancy in multiple sclerosis. Repertoires were generated with immunoSEQ multiplex PCR, while TCRdb's copy carries only in-frame clones and drops some. The sample consists of 74,000 or so clones, around nine tenths of them appearing once. The sequencing here drew on CD4+ T cells from peripheral blood mononuclear cells, taken before pregnancy. These receptors came from a female donor with multiple sclerosis, enrolled in a pregnancy study.

The rearrangement links TRBV18 to TRBJ2-7; D not resolved. The CDR3 runs to 14 residues. Germline V gene sequence: CDR1 KGHSH, CDR2 LQKENI. Between the trimmed V and J ends, which lost 3 bases and 4 bases, there was a span of 13 bases. The CDR3 DNA reads TGTGCCAGCTCACCCACCACGACACTGTACGAGCAGTACTTC. Its protein product is CASSPTTTLYEQYF.

The rearrangement joins TRBV5-1 to TRBJ2-3; a weak D match, TRBD2 (5 bases). The CDR3 totals 13 residues. With 0 bases removed from V and 7 bases from J, the gap between germline ends came to 9 bases. Germline values: CDR1 SGHRS, CDR2 YFSETQ. The CDR3 sequence: CASSLAAENTQYF. The CDR3 DNA sequence: TGCGCCAGCAGCTTGGCAGCGGAAAATACGCAGTATTTT.

This sequence joins TRBV9 and TRBJ2-1; no firm D call. This CDR3 comprises 15 residues. Germline V lookup: CDR1 SGDLS, CDR2 YYNGEE. The V and J ends lost 0 bases and 0 bases respectively, with 7 bases between them. For the CDR3, the DNA is TGTGCCAGCAGCGTAGCGGTTAACTCCTACAATGAGCAGTTCTTC. As protein: CASSVAVNSYNEQFF.

J is TRBJ2-4 and V is TRBV7-2; 13 bases align to TRBD2. Trimming cost V 7 bases and J 7 bases; bases outside gene matches: 10. In germline, CDR1 is SGHTA, CDR2 FQGNSA. The CDR3 loop spans 16 amino acids. CDR3 sequence (DNA): TGTGCCAGCACCCAAGGAACTAGCGGGGGGGGTAACATTCAGTACTTC. It encodes CASTQGTSGGGNIQYF.

The chain employs TRBV5-1 and TRBJ2-7; TRBD1 agrees at 9 bases. From germline, CDR1 is SGHRS and CDR2 YFSETQ. The CDR3 has 15 amino acids. After removal of 4 bases from V and 5 bases from J, the junction contained 10 bases not matched to a gene. Written as DNA, the CDR3 is TGCGCCAGCAGCGGGCACGGGACAGGGCCTGACGAGCAGTACTTC. This translates into CASSGHGTGPDEQYF. Complete variable domain (other parts from reference TRBV5-1 and TRBJ2-7): KAGVTQTPRYLIKTRGQQVTLSCSPISGHRSVSWYQQTPGQGLQFLFEYFSETQRNKGNFPGRFSGRQFSNSRSEMNVSTLELGDSALYLCASSGHGTGPDEQYFGPGTRLTVT.

The genes are TRBV27 and TRBJ1-2, with a possible D match to TRBD1 (6 bases). From germline, CDR1 is MNHEY and CDR2 SMNVEV (reference sequence). The CDR3 covers 16 residues. The V and J ends lost 3 bases and 1 base respectively, with 15 bases between them. CDR3 sequence: CASSFNIDRINYGYTF. The CDR3 nucleotides read TGTGCCAGCAGTTTCAATATAGACAGGATTAACTATGGCTACACCTTC.

The chain links TRBV28 to TRBJ2-6, with 7 bases that match TRBD1. Germline V gene data show CDR1 as MDHEN and CDR2 as SYDVKM. CDR3 length: 18 residues. Trimming cost V 7 bases and J 2 bases; bases outside gene matches: 14. The CDR3 region is CASTHRGQGVPGANVLTF. The DNA of the CDR3 is TGTGCCAGCACCCACCGAGGGCAGGGGGTCCCTGGGGCCAACGTCCTGACTTTC.

In this sample, this clone turned up a few times. V is TRBV6-1 and J is TRBJ2-1, with TRBD2 identical over 12 bases. The J segment lost 4 bases and the V segment lost 10 bases, leaving 5 bases of the junction unmatched. Germline CDR1 is MNHNS and CDR2 is SASEGT. The CDR3 totals 14 residues. DNA for the CDR3: TGTGCCACACAAACTAGCGGGAGGTACAATGAGCAGTTCTTC. This translates into CATQTSGRYNEQFF.

This sequence joins TRBV30 and TRBJ2-3, with no clear D. Trimming removed 4 bases from V and 0 bases from J, with 5 bases in between. There are 12 residues in the CDR3. In germline, CDR1 is GTSNPN, CDR2 SVGIG (reference sequence). This CDR3 is CAWTRSTDTQYF. As DNA, the CDR3 is TGTGCCTGGACTAGGAGCACAGATACGCAGTATTTT.

This chain links TRBV7-3 with TRBJ2-5, with a weak D call TRBD1 (6 bases). Germline CDR1 reads SGHTA; CDR2 reads FQGTGA. Trimming removed 5 bases from V and 2 bases from J, with 9 bases in between. The CDR3 length is 13 residues. The DNA of the CDR3 is TGTGCCAGCAGCAAAGGACAGCAAGAGACCCAGTACTTC. Protein product: CASSKGQQETQYF.

The V and J genes are TRBV2 and TRBJ2-1; perhaps TRBD2 as D (6 bases). The CDR3 loop spans 13 amino acids. CDR1 and CDR2 from the germline V gene are SNHLY and FYNNEI. V lost 4 bases and J 9 bases, leaving 13 bases between the germline ends. CDR3 coding DNA: TGTGCCAGCAGTGGGGGAGGTGGTAGTGAGCAGTTCTTC. Its translation: CASSGGGGSEQFF.

This sequence joins TRBV29-1 and TRBJ2-3; D remains unclear. This CDR3 has 12 residues. The V and J ends lost 5 bases and 4 bases respectively, with 10 bases between them. Germline V gene data show CDR1 as SQVTM and CDR2 as ANQGSEA. CDR3 coding DNA: TGCAGCGTTTTGGTCCAGGCAGATACGCAGTATTTT. Encoded protein: CSVLVQADTQYF.

This chain uses TRBV2 with TRBJ1-2; D perhaps matches TRBD1 (6 bases). This CDR3 has 15 residues. V was shortened by 6 bases and J by 0 bases, with 14 bases between the two germline ends. Germline values: CDR1 SNHLY, CDR2 FYNNEI. The CDR3 region has the DNA TGTGCCAGCAGACCGGGACAAAGCCCTAACTATGGCTACACCTTC. Amino acids: CASRPGQSPNYGYTF.

The rearrangement joins TRBV7-9 to TRBJ1-6; a possible D gene is TRBD1 (6 bases). The germline gives CDR1 SEHNR, CDR2 FQNEAQ (reference sequence). CDR3 length: 13 residues. Trimming shortened V by 3 bases and J by 9 bases, and 9 bases separated the two germline ends. CDR3 DNA sequence: TGTGCCAGCAGCTTCCCAGGGGTTTCACCCCTCCACTTT. Its protein is CASSFPGVSPLHF.

This chain links TRBV5-4 with TRBJ2-1; TRBD2 matches at 9 bases. The V segment lost 0 bases and the J segment 4 bases; nucleotides outside the gene matches: 2. Germline V gene sequence: CDR1 SGHNT, CDR2 YYREEE (reference sequence). The CDR3 loop spans 15 amino acids. The CDR3 sequence: CASSLEAGGYNEQFF. CDR3 in DNA: TGTGCCAGCAGCTTGGAAGCGGGAGGATACAATGAGCAGTTCTTC.

The rearrangement joins TRBV5-3 to TRBJ1-2; no firm D call. TRBV5-3 is marked as an open reading frame, function uncertain. This CDR3 is built from 15 residues. V was trimmed by 0 bases and J by 4 bases, leaving 13 bases between them. The CDR3 DNA sequence: TGTGCCAGAAGCTTGGGACTCCCATTCGGCTATGGCTACACCTTC. Residues: CARSLGLPFGYGYTF.

With respect to this clone: The junction departs from the called germline gene at one end, perhaps through a read error. The gene calls are TRBV7-2 and TRBJ2-3; 11 bases fit TRBD2. Germline values: CDR1 SGHTA, CDR2 FQGNSA. This CDR3 is built from 16 residues. The CDR3 coding sequence is TGTGCCAGCAGTTTAGGTCCTAGCGGGGGGCGAGATACGCAGTATTTT. Translated: CASSLGPSGGRDTQYF.

The genes are TRBV7-9 and TRBJ1-5, with 7 bases that match TRBD1. The CDR3 length is 15 residues. The trim removed 4 bases at V and 3 bases at J, leaving 6 bases unmatched. Germline assignment: CDR1 SEHNR and CDR2 FQNEAQ (reference sequence). Here the CDR3 DNA reads TGTGCCAGCAGCTCCTTTGACAGGGACAATCAGCCCCAGCATTTT. Protein sequence: CASSSFDRDNQPQHF.

In its sample, this clone was seen once. The CDR3 protein is CASNTWDRVHEQYF. The CDR3 DNA reads TGTGCCAGCAACACGTGGGACAGGGTCCACGAGCAGTACTTC. The chain joins TRBV6-1 to TRBJ2-7; TRBD1 agrees at 9 bases. This CDR3 contains 14 residues. V lost 7 bases and J lost 5; bases outside the gene matches: 9. Per germline, CDR1 MNHNS and CDR2 SASEGT.

The J gene is TRBJ2-7, the V gene TRBV2; 7 nucleotides align to TRBD1. CDR3 length equals 13 residues. CDR1 SNHLY and CDR2 FYNNEI come from the germline V gene. Trimming took 5 bases from V and 5 from J; bases not matched to a gene: 6. In DNA, the CDR3 is TGTGCCAGCAGTTCGGGACAGCGTGACGAGCAGTACTTC. Its translation: CASSSGQRDEQYF.

The V gene is TRBV9, the J gene TRBJ2-1; 7 bases are shared with TRBD1. The CDR3 is 14 residues long. The J segment lost 8 bases and the V segment lost 6 bases, leaving 11 bases of the junction unmatched. CDR1 SGDLS and CDR2 YYNGEE come from the germline V gene. The CDR3 DNA reads TGTGCCAGCAATAAGGGACAGAGGTCCCATGAGCAGTTCTTC. It specifies CASNKGQRSHEQFF.

This chain links TRBV2 with TRBJ2-4; TRBD2 aligns across 9 bases. After removal of 8 bases from V and 2 bases from J, the junction contained 10 bases not matched to a gene. Germline CDR1 SNHLY, CDR2 FYNNEI. This CDR3 is built from 16 residues. In nucleotides, the CDR3 is TGTGCCAGCCAAGACCGCGGGGGGGCCACCAAAAACATTCAGTACTTC. Amino acids: CASQDRGGATKNIQYF.

The chain is built from TRBV5-1 and TRBJ1-3; D may be TRBD1 (5 bases). With 1 base removed from V and 4 bases from J, the gap between germline ends came to 15 bases. Germline CDR1 reads SGHRS; CDR2 reads YFSETQ. This CDR3 has 16 amino acids. The chain's CDR3 is CASSLQGRPGGNTIYF. CDR3 sequence (DNA): TGCGCCAGCAGCTTGCAGGGAAGGCCTGGAGGAAACACCATATATTTT.

This rearrangement joins TRBV7-2 to TRBJ2-7; TRBD1 matches 9 bases. V shed 4 bases and J 0 bases; nucleotides not matched to a gene: 4. CDR1 is SGHTA, CDR2 FQGNSA, per germline. The CDR3 covers 15 residues. CDR3 residues: CASSYGTGNSYEQYF. The CDR3 DNA reads TGTGCCAGCAGCTATGGGACAGGGAACTCCTACGAGCAGTACTTC.